The 18 T cell receptor beta chains presented below share a single source sample, sequenced in a study of cytomegalovirus exposure and HLA in healthy donors. Measured with immunoSEQ multiplex PCR; TCRdb has only the in-frame clones, and not every one. The repertoire has hundreds of thousands of clones, roughly 90% of them found once; the top ten carry around 0.8%. The sequenced sample consisted of PBMCs. The receptors stem from a woman younger than 35 in good health and CMV-seronegative.

This chain uses TRBV5-1 with TRBJ2-6; no firm D call. Per the germline V gene, CDR1 is SGHRS and CDR2 is YFSETQ. V lost 2 bases and J lost 1, with 13 bases in between. The CDR3 is 17 residues long. Here the CDR3 DNA reads TGCGCCAGCAGCTTACAGTCCTATGCTTCTGGGGCCAACGTCCTGACTTTC. It translates to CASSLQSYASGANVLTF.

The rearrangement uses TRBV27 and TRBJ2-7; 9 nucleotides line up with TRBD1. Trimming took 4 bases from V and 6 from J; bases not matched to a gene: 4. The germline V gene has CDR1 MNHEY and CDR2 SMNVEV (reference sequence). CDR3 length equals 13 residues. Here the CDR3 DNA reads TGTGCCAGCAGTTGGACAGGGGTCCCCGAGCAGTACTTC. Protein: CASSWTGVPEQYF.

V and J are TRBV28 and TRBJ2-5; weak D call: TRBD1 (6 bases). The CDR3 covers 14 residues. V was clipped by 3 bases and J by 5 bases, with 13 bases between them. Germline CDR1 is MDHEN and CDR2 is SYDVKM. The CDR3, as DNA: TGTGCCAGCAGTTTTGCAGGGGATGTGGAGACCCAGTACTTC. Residues: CASSFAGDVETQYF.

The rearrangement uses TRBV13 and TRBJ1-3; D unresolved. Germline V gives CDR1 PRHDT, CDR2 FYEKMQ (reference sequence). The V end was cut by 2 bases, the J end by 3 bases, with 8 bases between. This CDR3 is built from 14 residues. The CDR3 sequence: CASSLYGSGNTIYF. CDR3 sequence (DNA): TGTGCCAGCAGCTTATATGGGAGTGGAAACACCATATATTTT. The whole variable domain, remainder taken from reference TRBV13 and TRBJ1-3, is AAGVIQSPRHLIKEKRETATLKCYPIPRHDTVYWYQQGPGQDPQFLISFYEKMQSDKGSIPDRFSAQQFSDYHSELNMSSLELGDSALYFCASSLYGSGNTIYFGEGSWLTVV.

The chain employs TRBV6-1 and TRBJ1-4; D possibly corresponds to TRBD1 (6 bases). CDR1 and CDR2 (germline): MNHNS, SASEGT. V was shortened by 6 bases and J by 7 bases, with 18 bases between the two germline ends. This CDR3 is 15 amino acids long. CDR3 in amino acids: CASSGPRGRGEKLFF. CDR3 in DNA: TGTGCCAGCAGCGGGCCCAGGGGAAGGGGTGAAAAACTGTTTTTT.

The V gene is TRBV28, the J gene TRBJ2-7, with TRBD1 identical over 7 bases. CDR3 length: 15 residues. The V and J ends lost 7 bases and 0 bases, in that order; junction bases with no gene match: 9. The germline V gene encodes CDR1 MDHEN and CDR2 SYDVKM. In nucleotides, the CDR3 is TGTGCCAGCACCTCACAGGGGATTTCCTCCTACGAGCAGTACTTC. Protein product: CASTSQGISSYEQYF.

The rearrangement joins TRBV28 to TRBJ1-3, with TRBD1 matching 8 bases. The CDR3 totals 15 residues. V trimming: 5 bases; J trimming: 0 bases; junction bases outside the gene matches: 3. Looked up from germline, CDR1 is MDHEN and CDR2 is SYDVKM. CDR3 sequence: CASSDTGGSGNTIYF. CDR3 sequence (DNA): TGTGCCAGCAGTGATACAGGGGGCTCTGGAAACACCATATATTTT.

V gene TRBV27 combines with J gene TRBJ2-3; D is ambiguous. The CDR3 covers 15 residues. Trimming left V 1 base short and J 0 bases short, with 8 bases between. Per germline, CDR1 MNHEY and CDR2 SMNVEV (reference sequence). The CDR3 sequence: CASSLLVTSTDTQYF. Here the CDR3 DNA reads TGTGCCAGCAGTTTATTAGTCACTAGCACAGATACGCAGTATTTT.

This clone was seen just once. The V call is TRBV2, the J call TRBJ1-1; tentative D call: TRBD1 (6 bases). Trimming removed 7 bases from V and 4 bases from J, with 22 bases in between. Germline V gene sequence: CDR1 SNHLY, CDR2 FYNNEI. The CDR3 runs to 16 residues. The CDR3 DNA follows: TGTGCCAGCAAGGGTAGGCAGGGGTCGTTGGGCACTGAAGCTTTCTTT. This codes for CASKGRQGSLGTEAFF.

The CDR3 region has the DNA TGTGCCAGCAGTTTTGGGGCAAGAGGTACCAATCAGCCCCAGCATTTT. It yields the protein CASSFGARGTNQPQHF. This chain uses TRBV28 with TRBJ1-5; maybe TRBD1 (5 bases). The CDR3 has 16 amino acids. Trimming left V 3 bases short and J 3 bases short, with 15 bases between. Germline V lookup: CDR1 MDHEN, CDR2 SYDVKM.

V usage is TRBV7-9 and J usage is TRBJ2-1; 11 positions agree with TRBD2. The CDR3 spans 18 residues. In germline, CDR1 is SEHNR, CDR2 FQNEAQ (reference sequence). The J segment lost 5 bases and the V segment lost 2 bases, leaving 11 bases of the junction unmatched. CDR3 in DNA: TGTGCCAGCAGCTTACTAGCGGGGGGCTCCTCCGATCACAATGAGCAGTTCTTC. Amino acid sequence: CASSLLAGGSSDHNEQFF. Full variable domain (remainder filled in from reference TRBV7-9 and TRBJ2-1): DTGVSQNPRHKITKRGQNVTFRCDPISEHNRLYWYRQTLGQGPEFLTYFQNEAQLEKSRLLSDRFSAERPKGSFSTLEIQRTEQGDSAMYLCASSLLAGGSSDHNEQFFGPGTRLTVL.

This chain uses TRBV27 with TRBJ1-1, with 8 bases matching TRBD1. The CDR3 is 13 residues long. Looked up from germline, CDR1 is MNHEY and CDR2 is SMNVEV (reference sequence). V dropped 6 bases and J dropped 6; count of bases not matched to a gene: 6. In DNA, the CDR3 is TGTGCCAGCAGGCGACAGGGGAATCCTGAAGCTTTCTTT. Encoded protein: CASRRQGNPEAFF.

This clone was seen only a few times. DNA of the CDR3: TGTGCCAGCACCCCGGGCGGGGGGGATGGCTACACCTTC. It encodes CASTPGGGDGYTF. The chain has TRBV27 and TRBJ1-2; tentatively, D is TRBD1 (5 bases). Trimming pared 7 bases from V and 6 bases from J, leaving 15 bases between. The germline V gene has CDR1 MNHEY and CDR2 SMNVEV (reference sequence). CDR3 size: 13 residues.

The rearrangement uses TRBV19 and TRBJ1-5, with 9 bases matching TRBD1. The CDR3 totals 14 residues. The V gene's germline CDR1 is LNHDA and CDR2 SQIVND (reference sequence). V shed 3 bases and J 11 bases; nucleotides not matched to a gene: 8. CDR3 sequence (DNA): TGTGCCAGTAGTATGAGGGACAGGGAGCAAGCCCAGCATTTT. This sequence encodes CASSMRDREQAQHF.

The V gene is TRBV15, the J gene TRBJ1-5; TRBD1 aligns across 7 bases. CDR3 size: 15 residues. Germline V gene data show CDR1 as LNHNV and CDR2 as YYDKDF (reference sequence). The V and J ends lost 1 base and 3 bases, in that order; junction bases with no gene match: 3. CDR3 sequence: CATSRVGGDNQPQHF. CDR3 sequence (DNA): TGTGCCACCAGCAGAGTAGGGGGCGACAATCAGCCCCAGCATTTT.

The chain employs TRBV30 and TRBJ1-2, with D uncertain. The germline V and J ends were trimmed by 0 bases and 6 bases, with 5 bases remaining between them. This CDR3 region has 11 residues. Germline V lookup: CDR1 GTSNPN, CDR2 SVGIG (reference sequence). This CDR3 is CAWSVLDGYTF. The CDR3 DNA reads as TGTGCCTGGAGTGTACTGGATGGCTACACCTTC.

V usage is TRBV5-6 and J usage is TRBJ2-7, with 8 nucleotides matching TRBD1. The CDR3 extends over 15 amino acids. V dropped 3 bases and J dropped 2; count of bases not matched to a gene: 7. Germline CDR1 and CDR2: SGHDT and YYEEEE. The CDR3 region is CASSSGQGSTYEQYF. The CDR3 DNA sequence: TGTGCCAGCAGCTCTGGACAGGGCTCCACCTACGAGCAGTACTTC.

This clone was found a few times. This chain uses TRBV19 with TRBJ1-5, with 7 bases that match TRBD1. Germline CDR1 LNHDA, CDR2 SQIVND (reference sequence). J gave up 9 bases and V 3 bases, and 17 bases lay outside the gene matches. The CDR3 is 17 residues long. The chain's CDR3 is CASSMGDSVRPFTPQHF. The CDR3 nucleotides read TGTGCCAGTAGTATGGGGGACAGCGTTCGACCCTTCACGCCCCAGCATTTT.